Given below is one T cell receptor (beta chain) in context. Germline V gives CDR1 KGHSH, CDR2 LQKENI. J gave up 7 bases and V 6 bases, and 10 bases lay outside the gene matches. This CDR3 is built from 15 residues. The PCR contained 60 Vbeta and 13 Jbeta primers. Sequencing used immunoSEQ multiplex PCR; TCRdb keeps in-frame clones, though not all of them. The sample carries around 140,000 clones, 80% recorded once. The data stem from a study of cytomegalovirus exposure and HLA in healthy donors. The TCR was taken from a man over 45 in good health and CMV-seronegative. The chain recombines TRBV18 with TRBJ2-7, with 12 bases fitting TRBD1. The sample consisted of PBMCs. CDR3 coding DNA: TGTGCCAGCTCGCACCGGGACAGGGGGCCGGGAGAGCAGTACTTC. It codes for CASSHRDRGPGEQYF.